The 26 T cell receptor beta chains listed next were all sequenced from one sample in a study of tumour-infiltrating T cells in Burkitt lymphoma. Measured with immunoSEQ multiplex PCR; TCRdb has only the in-frame clones, and not every one. Here the sample spans around 48,000 clones, around 29% being singletons. The sequencing input was tumor tissue. The receptors were gathered from a human donor with Burkitt lymphoma.

This clone was detected a few times. V and J are TRBV5-1 and TRBJ2-3; 16 bases fit TRBD2. The CDR3 is 18 amino acids. Germline assignment: CDR1 SGHRS and CDR2 YFSETQ. V was pared by 4 bases and J by 4 bases, with 9 bases of the junction left unmatched. The CDR3 coding sequence is TGCGCCAGCAGCCCCGGGACTAGCGGGGGGGGTTTAGCAGATACGCAGTATTTT. Protein sequence: CASSPGTSGGGLADTQYF.

This clone was counted a few times. DNA of the CDR3: TGCGCCAGCAGCCAAGATGTCCAGGATTACTATGGCTACACCTTC. Protein: CASSQDVQDYYGYTF. The rearrangement links TRBV4-3 to TRBJ1-2; no firm D call. V dropped 0 bases and J dropped 3 bases, with 11 bases sitting between them. Germline CDR1 reads LGHNA; CDR2 reads YSLEER. The CDR3 loop spans 15 amino acids.

This clone turned up a few times. The rearrangement links TRBV10-3 to TRBJ1-1; D not certain. Germline values: CDR1 ENHRY, CDR2 SYGVKD. The CDR3 length is 19 residues. V lost 0 bases and J 4 bases, leaving 24 bases between the germline ends. The CDR3 region is CAISESPNITLRVGTEAFF. Here the CDR3 DNA reads TGTGCCATCAGTGAGTCCCCAAACATAACCCTCCGTGTGGGCACTGAAGCTTTCTTT.

V is TRBV4-1 and J is TRBJ2-1, with D hard to call. The germline V gene encodes CDR1 MGHRA and CDR2 YSYEKL. This CDR3 region has 14 residues. The germline V and J ends were trimmed by 0 bases and 3 bases, with 6 bases remaining between them. CDR3 protein: CASSQEHFYNEQFF. CDR3 nucleotides: TGCGCCAGCAGCCAAGAACACTTCTACAATGAGCAGTTCTTC.

The chain joins TRBV18 to TRBJ2-2; 7 bases are shared with TRBD1. The V gene end was trimmed by 1 base and the J gene end by 6 bases; junction bases not matched to a gene: 2. The CDR3 contains 14 residues. The germline gives CDR1 KGHSH, CDR2 LQKENI. The CDR3 here is CASSPHQGAGELFF. In nucleotides, the CDR3 is TGTGCCAGCTCACCACATCAGGGGGCCGGGGAGCTGTTTTTT.

The chain combines TRBV19 with TRBJ2-7; weak D call: TRBD1 (6 bases). Germline V gene data show CDR1 as LNHDA and CDR2 as SQIVND (reference sequence). Trimming left V 3 bases short and J 5 bases short, with 11 bases between. The CDR3 extends over 13 amino acids. The CDR3 DNA reads as TGTGCCAGTAGTATGGCCAGGGGCAACGAGCAGTACTTC. This translates into CASSMARGNEQYF.

The J gene is TRBJ2-3, the V gene TRBV9; the D is unclear. Trimming pared 5 bases from V and 4 bases from J, leaving 14 bases between. The CDR3 is 14 amino acids. The germline CDR1 and CDR2 sequences are SGDLS and YYNGEE. CDR3 protein: CASSRLRVSDTQYF. The CDR3 bases are TGTGCCAGCAGTCGCCTAAGGGTCTCAGATACGCAGTATTTT. Full variable domain (rest looked up from reference TRBV9 and TRBJ2-3): DSGVTQTPKHLITATGQRVTLRCSPRSGDLSVYWYQQSLDQGLQFLIQYYNGEERAKGNILERFSAQQFPDLHSELNLSSLELGDSALYFCASSRLRVSDTQYFGPGTRLTVL.

The rearrangement joins TRBV2 to TRBJ1-1; 7 positions agree with TRBD1. CDR1 is SNHLY, CDR2 FYNNEI, per germline. V shed 7 bases, J shed 0 bases, and the junction held 2 bases outside the gene matches. This CDR3 spans 13 amino acids. The CDR3 coding sequence is TGTGCCAGCACGACAGGGATGAACACTGAAGCTTTCTTT. It is translated as CASTTGMNTEAFF.

The J gene is TRBJ1-1, the V gene TRBV29-1; TRBD1 aligns across 9 bases. This CDR3 spans 13 amino acids. Germline V gene data show CDR1 as SQVTM and CDR2 as ANQGSEA. V lost 7 bases and J lost 11; bases outside the gene matches: 14. CDR3 residues: CSGITGGETSAFF. CDR3 coding DNA: TGCAGCGGTATTACAGGGGGCGAAACGTCGGCTTTCTTT. The full variable domain, completed using reference TRBV29-1 and TRBJ1-1, is SAVISQKPSRDICQRGTSLTIQCQVDSQVTMMFWYRQQPGQSLTLIATANQGSEATYESGFVIDKFPISRPNLTFSTLTVSNMSPEDSSIYLCSGITGGETSAFFGQGTRLTVV.

V usage is TRBV7-2 and J usage is TRBJ2-7; D perhaps matches TRBD1 (8 bases). Germline V lookup: CDR1 SGHTA, CDR2 FQGNSA. The CDR3 has 14 amino acids. V gave up 4 bases and J gave up 6 bases, with 16 bases separating them. CDR3 amino acids: CASSSQGGAPEQYF. As DNA, the CDR3 is TGTGCCAGCAGCTCACAGGGGGGGGCCCCCGAGCAGTACTTC.

V and J are TRBV4-2 and TRBJ1-4; tentatively, D is TRBD1 (5 bases). CDR1 is LGHNA and CDR2 is YNFKEQ in the germline V gene. V gave up 3 bases and J gave up 8 bases, with 19 bases separating them. This CDR3 has 16 amino acids. CDR3 region: CASSQDPGGSDEKLFF. CDR3 nucleotide sequence: TGTGCCAGCAGCCAGGACCCGGGGGGTAGTGACGAAAAACTGTTTTTT.

This clone turned up a few times. The rearrangement joins TRBV2 to TRBJ1-5, with TRBD1 identical over 11 bases. The CDR3 is made up of 16 amino acids. The trim removed 6 bases at V and 6 bases at J, leaving 10 bases unmatched. Germline CDR1 SNHLY, CDR2 FYNNEI. The CDR3 loop reads CASSDNTGTGGQPQHF. The CDR3 nucleotides read TGTGCCAGCAGCGACAACACCGGGACAGGGGGTCAGCCCCAGCATTTT.

This clone turned up a few times. The chain links TRBV6-1 to TRBJ2-1, with D unresolved. V was trimmed by 8 bases and J by 4 bases, leaving 6 bases between them. CDR1 and CDR2 (germline): MNHNS, SASEGT. This CDR3 is 11 amino acids long. The CDR3 DNA sequence: TGTGCCAGCGGACCGTACAATGAGCAGTTCTTC. Translating gives CASGPYNEQFF.

The rearrangement links TRBV9 to TRBJ2-7, with D perhaps assigned TRBD1 or TRBD2 (5 bases each). The CDR3 totals 15 residues. Trimming stripped 3 bases from V and 5 bases from J, with 18 bases between. Germline CDR1 reads SGDLS; CDR2 reads YYNGEE. This CDR3 is CASSGTGPGRNEQYF. CDR3 coding DNA: TGTGCCAGCAGCGGAACCGGGCCGGGGCGTAACGAGCAGTACTTC.

The chain has TRBV18 and TRBJ1-1; D gene ambiguous. V dropped 2 bases and J dropped 0 bases, with 7 bases sitting between them. Germline CDR1 is KGHSH and CDR2 is LQKENI. The CDR3 loop spans 14 amino acids. Here the CDR3 reads CASSPGYLNTEAFF. In DNA, the CDR3 is TGTGCCAGCTCACCAGGTTATTTGAACACTGAAGCTTTCTTT.

This clone was counted only a few times. V is TRBV18 and J is TRBJ2-3; tentatively, D is TRBD2 (6 bases). The CDR3 is 15 amino acids. Trimming stripped 4 bases from V and 3 bases from J, with 14 bases between. Germline V gene data show CDR1 as KGHSH and CDR2 as LQKENI. The CDR3 spells CASSRTVGGTDTQYF. CDR3 coding DNA: TGTGCCAGCTCACGTACAGTTGGAGGGACAGATACGCAGTATTTT.

A few counts support this clone. The V and J genes are TRBV4-2 and TRBJ1-2, with D perhaps TRBD1 (6 bases). Germline assignment: CDR1 LGHNA and CDR2 YNFKEQ. Trimming left V 0 bases short and J 8 bases short, with 13 bases between. This CDR3 has 14 residues. This CDR3 reads CASSQDYGQGGYTF. CDR3 in DNA: TGTGCCAGCAGCCAAGACTACGGTCAGGGGGGCTACACCTTC.

The table lists this clone with a few counts. J is TRBJ1-6 and V is TRBV10-3; 12 positions agree with TRBD1. Unmatched junction bases numbered 7, after V lost 4 bases and J lost 6 bases. This CDR3 region has 17 residues. Germline CDR1 and CDR2: ENHRY and SYGVKD. Here the CDR3 DNA reads TGTGCCATCAGTGGTGTTCGGGACAGGGGGCTTAATTCACCCCTCCACTTT. Translated, it gives CAISGVRDRGLNSPLHF.

This clone was counted only a few times. The rearrangement joins TRBV27 to TRBJ2-6, with D perhaps being TRBD1 or TRBD2 (6 bases each). Germline lookup yields CDR1 MNHEY and CDR2 SMNVEV (reference sequence). Trimming cost V 5 bases and J 0 bases, with 14 bases left between them. The CDR3 runs to 17 residues. CDR3 coding DNA: TGTGCCAGCAGTAGATTCGGGGGCAACTCTGGGGCCAACGTCCTGACTTTC. Encoded protein: CASSRFGGNSGANVLTF.

This clone occurred once. The V and J genes are TRBV7-6 and TRBJ2-2; 8 bases agree with TRBD1. V shed 3 bases, J shed 7 bases, and the junction held 7 bases outside the gene matches. The CDR3 runs 15 residues. CDR1 is SGHVS, CDR2 FNYEAQ, per germline. The CDR3 loop is CASSFRTGPGGELFF. CDR3 DNA: TGTGCCAGCAGCTTTAGGACAGGGCCGGGCGGGGAGCTGTTTTTT.

The CDR3 bases are TGCGCCAGCAGCCCCTCACCCAGGGCGGGGACTGAAGCTTTCTTT. This encodes CASSPSPRAGTEAFF. This chain joins TRBV4-1 and TRBJ1-1; TRBD1 might be the D (5 bases). The CDR3 is 15 amino acids. Trimming removed 4 bases from V and 5 bases from J, with 17 bases in between. The germline V gene encodes CDR1 MGHRA and CDR2 YSYEKL.

This clone was observed a few times. V gene TRBV5-6 combines with J gene TRBJ1-2, with 9 bases identical to TRBD1. Trimming removed 3 bases from V and 4 bases from J; junction bases left unmatched: 7. This CDR3 is built from 15 residues. Germline V gene lookup returns CDR1 SGHDT and CDR2 YYEEEE. The CDR3 here is CASSSLGTGSYGYTF. CDR3 DNA sequence: TGTGCCAGCAGCTCTCTGGGGACAGGGAGCTATGGCTACACCTTC.

This clone was recorded once. Written as DNA, the CDR3 is TGTGCCAGCAGCCCTGGGGGAGCAGATACGCAGTATTTT. Translating gives CASSPGGADTQYF. The chain employs TRBV14 and TRBJ2-3; D tentatively fits TRBD1 or TRBD2 (5 bases each). The germline CDR1 and CDR2 sequences are SGHDN and FVKESK. The CDR3 runs to 13 residues. Trimming pared 4 bases from V and 4 bases from J, leaving 9 bases between. The full variable domain, rest sourced from reference TRBV14 and TRBJ2-3, is EAGVTQFPSHSVIEKGQTVTLRCDPISGHDNLYWYRRVMGKEIKFLLHFVKESKQDESGMPNNRFLAERTGGTYSTLKVQPAELEDSGVYFCASSPGGADTQYFGPGTRLTVL.

This clone was found a few times. The chain is built from TRBV6-5 and TRBJ2-2; TRBD2 matches at 7 bases. The junction had 4 bases not matched to a gene; V was cut back by 0 bases and J by 6 bases. The CDR3 consists of 15 residues. CDR1 and CDR2 from the germline V gene are MNHEY and SVGAGI. The chain's CDR3 is CASSYSRLAPGELFF. As DNA, the CDR3 is TGTGCCAGCAGTTACTCGAGACTAGCCCCCGGGGAGCTGTTTTTT.

This chain uses TRBV10-1 with TRBJ2-4, with TRBD2 matching over 7 bases. The CDR3 is made up of 16 amino acids. V lost 6 bases and J lost 8; bases outside the gene matches: 16. Germline CDR1 and CDR2: WNHNN and SYGVQD (reference sequence). CDR3 sequence reads: CASRGRWEGYPDIQYF. The CDR3 nucleotides are TGCGCCAGCAGGGGGCGCTGGGAGGGGTACCCTGACATTCAGTACTTC.

This clone has just a few counts. The chain employs TRBV11-2 and TRBJ1-4; D is unresolved. In germline, CDR1 is SGHAT, CDR2 FQNNGV. With 0 bases removed from V and 8 bases from J, the gap between germline ends came to 7 bases. The CDR3 is 13 amino acids. The CDR3 loop reads CASSLDYQEKLFF. In nucleotides, the CDR3 is TGTGCCAGCAGCTTAGATTATCAGGAAAAACTGTTTTTT.